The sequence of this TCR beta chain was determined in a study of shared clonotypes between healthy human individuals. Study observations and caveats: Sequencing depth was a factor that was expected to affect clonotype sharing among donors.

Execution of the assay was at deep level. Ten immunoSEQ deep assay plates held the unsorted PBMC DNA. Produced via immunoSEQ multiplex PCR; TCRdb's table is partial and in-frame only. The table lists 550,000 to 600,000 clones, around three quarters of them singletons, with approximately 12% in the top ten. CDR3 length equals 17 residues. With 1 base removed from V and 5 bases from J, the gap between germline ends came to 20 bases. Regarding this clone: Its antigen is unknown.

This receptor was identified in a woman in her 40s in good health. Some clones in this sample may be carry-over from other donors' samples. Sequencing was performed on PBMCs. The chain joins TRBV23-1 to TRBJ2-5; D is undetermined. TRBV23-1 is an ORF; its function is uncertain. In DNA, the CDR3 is TGCGCCAGCAGTCAATACTACCCAGTGGGGAAGCCCGAGACCCAGTACTTC. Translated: CASSQYYPVGKPETQYF.